This entry lists 16 T cell receptor beta chains sequenced from one sample in a study of blood T cells in healthy people across ages. PCR was performed a second time for roughly 7 to 11 cycles using a sample-barcoded 5' primer and a J-beta primer mix. TCRdb reprocessed the 5' RACE reads via MiXCR and lists one record per CDR3 protein. The data show over a million distinct CDR3 sequences, around 43% seen once. The sequencing sample was made of blood. The source is a woman between 55 and 75 years old in good health.

This clonotype was counted between two and nine times. The chain carries TRBV28 and TRBJ2-7, with D uncertain. With 8 bases removed from V and 4 bases from J, the gap between germline ends came to 15 bases. The CDR3 spans 13 residues. Germline V gene data show CDR1 as MDHEN and CDR2 as SYDVKM. Written as DNA, the CDR3 is TGTGCCAGCCAATCTCCAAACTATTACGAGCAGTACTTC. The encoded protein is CASQSPNYYEQYF.

J is TRBJ2-7 and V is TRBV5-6, with no clear D. The ends were cut back, 4 bases at V and 0 bases at J, with 20 bases in the middle. The V gene's germline CDR1 is SGHDT and CDR2 YYEEEE. There are 17 residues in the CDR3. DNA for the CDR3: TGTGCCAGCAGCCCCACCGTTGGGATAAGCAGCTCCTACGAGCAGTACTTC. Its protein is CASSPTVGISSSYEQYF. Together with reference TRBV5-6 and TRBJ2-7, the CDR3 gives the full variable domain: DAGVTQSPTHLIKTRGQQVTLRCSPKSGHDTVSWYQQALGQGPQFIFQYYEEEERQRGNFPDRFSGHQFPNYSSELNVNALLLGDSALYLCASSPTVGISSSYEQYFGPGTRLTVT.

This clonotype was found a few times. The chain has TRBV4-2 and TRBJ2-3; 10 bases map to TRBD2. This CDR3 comprises 15 residues. V shed 0 bases, J shed 12 bases, and the junction held 9 bases outside the gene matches. The germline CDR1 and CDR2 sequences are LGHNA and YNFKEQ. In DNA form, the CDR3 reads TGTGCCAGCAGCCAAGATTTCCCTAGCGGGAGAACCCAGTATTTT. Encoded protein: CASSQDFPSGRTQYF.

The rearrangement uses TRBV12-3 or TRBV12-4 and TRBJ2-7; the D is unclear. The CDR3 extends over 14 amino acids. V lost 0 bases and J 0 bases, leaving 6 bases between the germline ends. The CDR3: CASSLASPSYEQYF. The CDR3 nucleotides are TGTGCCAGCAGTTTAGCTAGCCCCTCCTACGAGCAGTACTTC.

The chain links TRBV19 to TRBJ2-4; D gene ambiguous. Near its end, the DNA agrees better with TRBJ2-5, so the J call may be wrong. CDR1 is LNHDA and CDR2 is SQIVND in the germline V gene (reference sequence). This CDR3 spans 11 amino acids. CDR3 bases: TGTGCCAGTACACACAAGGAGACCCAGTACTTC. It specifies CASTHKETQYF.

Note on this clonotype: A much larger clone lies a single base off, so this may be a read error. The genes are TRBV4-2 and TRBJ2-7; weak D call: TRBD1 (5 bases). The CDR3 sequence is 14 residues long. The germline V gene has CDR1 LGHNA and CDR2 YNFKEQ. Here the CDR3 DNA reads TGTGTCAGCAGCCGAACAGGAAGCTCCTACGAGCAGTACTTC. This encodes CVSSRTGSSYEQYF.

This clonotype was seen repeatedly, ten times or more. The V call is TRBV7-2, the J call TRBJ2-7; D call uncertain. Between the trimmed V and J ends, which lost 6 bases and 1 base, there was a span of 13 bases. CDR1 is SGHTA and CDR2 is FQGNSA in the germline V gene. The CDR3 is made up of 14 amino acids. The CDR3 spells CASSYTPQSYEQYF. Here the CDR3 DNA reads TGTGCCAGCAGTTACACACCGCAATCCTACGAGCAGTACTTC.

Ten or more counts support this clonotype. The CDR3 DNA reads TGTGCCAGCAGTGCGCCAGGGGGCTACGAGCAGTACTTC. Protein product: CASSAPGGYEQYF. The rearrangement links TRBV2 to TRBJ2-7; 7 bases match TRBD1. The CDR3 runs 13 residues. Losses at the gene ends were 4 bases for V and 3 bases for J; bases not matched to a gene: 3. CDR1 is SNHLY and CDR2 is FYNNEI in the germline V gene.

This clonotype was recorded a few times. The V gene is TRBV20-1, the J gene TRBJ2-1; D is ambiguous. The J call may be incorrect, as the DNA end agrees better with TRBJ2-7. The CDR3 length is 14 residues. Germline lookup yields CDR1 DFQATT and CDR2 SNEGSKA (reference sequence). For the CDR3, the DNA is TGCAGTGCCGACGGAGAGGACGGCTTCAATGAGCAGTACTTC. This sequence encodes CSADGEDGFNEQYF.

This clonotype was counted once. J is TRBJ2-7 and V is TRBV27, with 8 bases that match TRBD2. This CDR3 contains 15 residues. Germline V lookup: CDR1 MNHEY, CDR2 SMNVEV (reference sequence). V lost 4 bases, J lost 0 bases, and 5 bases stayed unmatched. The CDR3 DNA follows: TGTGCCAGCAGTTCCATAGCGGGGAGCTCCTACGAGCAGTACTTC. Amino acid sequence: CASSSIAGSSYEQYF.

The rearrangement joins TRBV6-1 to TRBJ1-5, with D unresolved. Trimming took off 1 base at V and 3 bases at J, with 4 bases between the two ends. This CDR3 has 13 residues. Germline V CDR1 and CDR2: MNHNS, SASEGT. This CDR3 reads CASSEGHNQPQHF. For the CDR3, the DNA is TGTGCCAGCAGTGAAGGGCACAATCAGCCCCAGCATTTT.

On this clonotype: A read error may be the cause here, since a much bigger clone is one base away. The chain combines TRBV5-1 with TRBJ2-5; D may be TRBD1 or TRBD2 (5 bases each). The end of the DNA is better explained by TRBJ2-7, so the J call may be wrong. The CDR3 extends over 14 amino acids. CDR1 and CDR2 (germline): SGHRS, YFSETQ. CDR3 sequence reads: CAGSLAGSEYEQYF. CDR3 DNA: TGCGCCGGCAGCTTGGCAGGGAGTGAATACGAGCAGTACTTC.

The rearrangement links TRBV2 to TRBJ1-5, with a weak D call TRBD1 (5 bases). The CDR3 spans 14 residues. Trimming removed 1 base from V and 3 bases from J, with 7 bases in between. Germline CDR1 and CDR2: SNHLY and FYNNEI. Here the CDR3 DNA reads TGTGCCAGCAGTGAAGGAGGGGTCAATCAGCCCCAGCATTTT. Translation gives CASSEGGVNQPQHF.

The chain couples TRBV7-9 to TRBJ2-3; TRBD1 matches at 11 bases. CDR1 SEHNR and CDR2 FQNEAQ come from the germline V gene (reference sequence). With 5 bases clipped from V and 2 bases from J, the junction kept 9 bases outside the gene matches. The CDR3 totals 17 residues. The CDR3 is CASSPGTGGLSTDTQYF. In DNA form, the CDR3 reads TGTGCCAGCAGCCCCGGGACAGGGGGACTCTCCACAGATACGCAGTATTTT.

This clonotype was observed a few times. This chain uses TRBV18 with TRBJ1-2, with D unclear. The CDR3 is made up of 13 amino acids. Per the germline V gene, CDR1 is KGHSH and CDR2 is LQKENI. The germline V and J ends were trimmed by 3 bases and 8 bases, with 13 bases remaining between them. The CDR3 sequence is CASSPNMAYGYTF. As DNA, the CDR3 is TGTGCCAGCTCACCGAATATGGCTTACGGCTACACCTTC.

V is TRBV10-2 and J is TRBJ2-7, with 8 bases that match TRBD1. The CDR3 runs 13 residues. V lost 7 bases and J lost 3; bases outside the gene matches: 5. The germline V gene has CDR1 WSHSY and CDR2 SAAADI. CDR3 sequence (DNA): TGCGCCAGCACGGACAGGGATATCTACGAGCAGTACTTC. It is translated as CASTDRDIYEQYF.